This T cell receptor beta chain was retrieved from a study of tissue T cells after allogeneic stem cell transplantation. V was pared by 3 bases and J by 7 bases, with 3 bases between. Germline CDR1 and CDR2: SGHDN and FVKESK. CDR3 size: 11 residues. Worth noting for this clone: What it recognizes is unknown.

Overall study findings and caveats: In patients and mice, blood and spleen missed much of tissue repertoire. Anatomically similar tissues had similar TCR repertoires within each patient. Shared clones across patients were few; motif clustering revealed tissue-specific shared signatures.

The data were produced by immunoSEQ multiplex PCR, yet TCRdb's version contains in-frame clones alone and is incomplete. The table includes some 9,000 clones, roughly 50% detected once. Source: tissue from the jejunum, taken at autopsy. This TCR came from a female donor of 60 years or more with lung cancer. This chain links TRBV14 with TRBJ1-4, with D unclear. The CDR3 DNA reads TGTGCCAGCAGCCACGCTGAAAAACTGTTTTTT. This sequence encodes CASSHAEKLFF. Full variable domain (outside the CDR3, taken from reference TRBV14 and TRBJ1-4): EAGVTQFPSHSVIEKGQTVTLRCDPISGHDNLYWYRRVMGKEIKFLLHFVKESKQDESGMPNNRFLAERTGGTYSTLKVQPAELEDSGVYFCASSHAEKLFFGSGTQLSVL.